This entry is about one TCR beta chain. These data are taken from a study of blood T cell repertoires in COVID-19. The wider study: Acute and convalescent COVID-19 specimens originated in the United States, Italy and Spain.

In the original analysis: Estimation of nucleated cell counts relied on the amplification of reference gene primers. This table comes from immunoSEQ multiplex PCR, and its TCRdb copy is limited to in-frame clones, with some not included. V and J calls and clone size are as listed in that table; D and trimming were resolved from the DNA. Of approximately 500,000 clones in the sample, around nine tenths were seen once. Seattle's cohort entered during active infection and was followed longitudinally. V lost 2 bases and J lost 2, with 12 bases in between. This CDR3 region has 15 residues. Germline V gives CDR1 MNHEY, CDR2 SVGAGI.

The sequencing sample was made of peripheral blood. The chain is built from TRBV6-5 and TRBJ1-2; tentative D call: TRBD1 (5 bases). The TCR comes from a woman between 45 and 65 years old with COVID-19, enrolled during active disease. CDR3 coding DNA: TGTGCCAGCAGTTACACCGTCGGGGGGAACTATGGCTACACCTTC. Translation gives CASSYTVGGNYGYTF.